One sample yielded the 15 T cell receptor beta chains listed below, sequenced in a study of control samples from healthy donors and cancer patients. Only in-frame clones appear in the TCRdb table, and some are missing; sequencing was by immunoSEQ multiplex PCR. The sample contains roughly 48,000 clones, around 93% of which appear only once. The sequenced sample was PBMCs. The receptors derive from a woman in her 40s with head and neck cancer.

The CDR3 coding sequence is TGTGCCAGCAGCTTCAGCGTCAGCCTGGGGGAAAACACCATATATTTT. This encodes CASSFSVSLGENTIYF. J is TRBJ1-3 and V is TRBV7-9; possibly TRBD1 for D (5 bases). Germline V CDR1 and CDR2: SEHNR, FQNEAQ (reference sequence). This CDR3 spans 16 amino acids. The ends were cut back, 3 bases at V and 6 bases at J, with 18 bases in the middle. Variable domain in full (rest from reference TRBV7-9 and TRBJ1-3): DTGVSQNPRHKITKRGQNVTFRCDPISEHNRLYWYRQTLGQGPEFLTYFQNEAQLEKSRLLSDRFSAERPKGSFSTLEIQRTEQGDSAMYLCASSFSVSLGENTIYFGEGSWLTVV.

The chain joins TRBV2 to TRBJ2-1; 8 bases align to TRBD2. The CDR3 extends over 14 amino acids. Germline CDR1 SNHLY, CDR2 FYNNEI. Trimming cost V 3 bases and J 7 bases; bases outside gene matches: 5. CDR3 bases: TGTGCCAGCAGTGACCGGACTAGCTCAAATGAGCAGTTCTTC. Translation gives CASSDRTSSNEQFF.

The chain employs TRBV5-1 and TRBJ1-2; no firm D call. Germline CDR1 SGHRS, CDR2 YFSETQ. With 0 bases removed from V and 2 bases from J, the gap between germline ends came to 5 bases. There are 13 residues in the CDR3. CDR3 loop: CASSLARNYGYTF. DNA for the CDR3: TGCGCCAGCAGCTTGGCCAGGAACTATGGCTACACCTTC.

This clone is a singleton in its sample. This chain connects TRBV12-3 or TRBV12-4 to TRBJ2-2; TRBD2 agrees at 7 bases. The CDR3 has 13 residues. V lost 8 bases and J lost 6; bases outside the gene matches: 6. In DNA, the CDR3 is TGTGCCAGCGGGGCGGGAGTTTCCGGGGAGCTGTTTTTT. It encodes CASGAGVSGELFF.

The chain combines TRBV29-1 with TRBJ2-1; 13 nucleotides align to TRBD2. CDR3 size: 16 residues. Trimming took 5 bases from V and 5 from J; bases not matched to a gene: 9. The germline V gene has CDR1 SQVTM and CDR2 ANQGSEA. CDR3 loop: CSVRRLAGGLNNEQFF. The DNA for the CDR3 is TGCAGCGTTCGTAGACTAGCGGGGGGCCTTAACAATGAGCAGTTCTTC.

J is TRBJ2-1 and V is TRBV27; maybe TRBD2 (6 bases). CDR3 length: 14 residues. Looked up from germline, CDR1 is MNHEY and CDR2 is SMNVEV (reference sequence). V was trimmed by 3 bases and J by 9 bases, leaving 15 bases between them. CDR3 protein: CASSLELDGSEQFF. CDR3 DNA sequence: TGTGCCAGCAGTTTGGAACTCGACGGGAGTGAGCAGTTCTTC.

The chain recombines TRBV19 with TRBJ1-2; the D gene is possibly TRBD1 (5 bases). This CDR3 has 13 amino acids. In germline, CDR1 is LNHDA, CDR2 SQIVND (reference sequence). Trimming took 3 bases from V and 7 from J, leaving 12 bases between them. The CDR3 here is CASSIPGMSGYTF. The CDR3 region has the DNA TGTGCCAGTAGTATCCCAGGGATGAGTGGCTACACCTTC.

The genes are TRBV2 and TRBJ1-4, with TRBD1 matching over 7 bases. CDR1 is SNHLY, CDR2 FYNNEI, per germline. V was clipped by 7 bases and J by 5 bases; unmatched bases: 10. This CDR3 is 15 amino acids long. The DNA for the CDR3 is TGTGCCAGCACGAGGGAGGGACAGCAAAATGAAAAACTGTTTTTT. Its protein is CASTREGQQNEKLFF.

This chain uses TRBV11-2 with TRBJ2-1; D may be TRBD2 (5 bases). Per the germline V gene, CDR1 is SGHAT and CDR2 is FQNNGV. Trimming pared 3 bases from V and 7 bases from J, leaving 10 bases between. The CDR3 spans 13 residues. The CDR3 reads CASSFGLGNEQFF. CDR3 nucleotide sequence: TGTGCCAGCAGCTTTGGACTCGGAAATGAGCAGTTCTTC.

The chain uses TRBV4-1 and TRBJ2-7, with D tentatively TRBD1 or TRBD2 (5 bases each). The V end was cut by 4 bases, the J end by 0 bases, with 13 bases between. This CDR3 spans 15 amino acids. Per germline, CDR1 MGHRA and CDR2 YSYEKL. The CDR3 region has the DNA TGCGCCAGCAGCCGTTCCGGGACCGCCTCCTACGAGCAGTACTTC. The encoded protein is CASSRSGTASYEQYF.

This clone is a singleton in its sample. The CDR3 DNA sequence: TGTGCCAGCTCACCACGGTCCCAGGGTGGGACTGAAGCTTTCTTT. Amino acids: CASSPRSQGGTEAFF. The rearrangement joins TRBV18 to TRBJ1-1, with D possibly TRBD1 on 5 matching bases. Per the germline V gene, CDR1 is KGHSH and CDR2 is LQKENI. This CDR3 is 15 amino acids long. Trimming took 1 base from V and 5 from J, leaving 14 bases between them.

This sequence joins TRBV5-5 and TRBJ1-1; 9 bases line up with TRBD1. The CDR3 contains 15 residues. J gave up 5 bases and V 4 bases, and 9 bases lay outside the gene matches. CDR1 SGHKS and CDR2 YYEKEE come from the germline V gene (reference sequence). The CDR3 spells CASSGDDRGWTEAFF. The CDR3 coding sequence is TGTGCCAGCAGCGGAGATGACAGGGGGTGGACTGAAGCTTTCTTT.

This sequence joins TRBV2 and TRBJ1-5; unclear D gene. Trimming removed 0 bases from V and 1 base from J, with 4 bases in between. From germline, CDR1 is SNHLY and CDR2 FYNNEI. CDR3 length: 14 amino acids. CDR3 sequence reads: CASSEASSNQPQHF. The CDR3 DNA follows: TGTGCCAGCAGTGAAGCCAGCAGCAATCAGCCCCAGCATTTT.

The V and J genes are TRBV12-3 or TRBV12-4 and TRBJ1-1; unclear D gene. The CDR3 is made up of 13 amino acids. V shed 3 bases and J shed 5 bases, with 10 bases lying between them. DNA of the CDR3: TGTGCCAGCAGTTTTGGTGAAGATACTGAAGCTTTCTTT. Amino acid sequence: CASSFGEDTEAFF.

CDR3 sequence reads: CASSRENSGTKNIQYF. Here the CDR3 DNA reads TGTGCCAGCAGCCGGGAGAATAGCGGGACCAAAAACATTCAGTACTTC. The chain links TRBV5-4 to TRBJ2-4; TRBD2 matches 8 bases. Germline loops: CDR1 SGHNT, CDR2 YYREEE (reference sequence). This CDR3 is 16 amino acids long. Trimming took 4 bases from V and 2 from J; bases not matched to a gene: 8.